Each of the 19 T cell receptor beta chains below was sequenced from the same sample in a study of T cells in Graves' hyperthyroidism and ophthalmopathy. Amplification of TCR beta CDR3 regions was performed using RNA transcripts as template. An initial round of RT-PCR targeting the TCR CDR3 relied on the HTBI primer set. TCRdb itself ran the multiplex PCR reads through MiXCR, one entry per CDR3 protein. The sample has about 350,000 distinct CDR3 sequences, around a sixth seen once. Sequencing used blood. All receptors derive from a middle-aged woman with Graves' ophthalmopathy.

The sample holds many counts of this clonotype. The gene calls are TRBV29-1 and TRBJ1-2, with 7 bases identical to TRBD1. The CDR3 runs 12 residues. Losses at the gene ends were 8 bases for V and 4 bases for J; bases not matched to a gene: 7. Germline V gives CDR1 SQVTM, CDR2 ANQGSEA. The CDR3 is CSFRDRFYGYTF. CDR3 in DNA: TGCAGCTTCCGGGACAGATTCTATGGCTACACCTTC.

This clonotype was seen repeatedly, ten times or more. CDR3 nucleotide sequence: TGCGCCAGCTCCCGGGGGGATTACTCTGGGGCCAACGTCCTGACTTTC. It translates to CASSRGDYSGANVLTF. This chain connects TRBV5-1 to TRBJ2-6, with 7 bases fitting TRBD2. The CDR3 is 16 amino acids. J lost 0 bases, V lost 7 bases, and 7 bases had no gene match. The germline gives CDR1 SGHRS, CDR2 YFSETQ.

The V gene is TRBV12-3 or TRBV12-4, the J gene TRBJ1-2; unclear D gene. This CDR3 has 13 amino acids. With 4 bases removed from V and 3 bases from J, the gap between germline ends came to 9 bases. CDR3 sequence: CASSSGRYYGYTF. CDR3 bases: TGTGCCAGCAGTTCCGGGCGCTACTATGGCTACACCTTC.

This clonotype was detected many times. V gene TRBV12-3 or TRBV12-4 combines with J gene TRBJ2-7; D is unclear. The V and J ends lost 6 bases and 5 bases respectively, with 14 bases between them. This CDR3 is 13 amino acids long. The CDR3 loop is CASSPLRRDEQYF. The DNA for the CDR3 is TGTGCCAGCAGCCCTCTTCGGCGCGACGAGCAGTACTTC.

The chain combines TRBV6-1 with TRBJ1-5; a weak D match, TRBD1 (6 bases). This CDR3 region has 14 residues. Trimming removed 6 bases from V and 4 bases from J, with 13 bases in between. The germline gives CDR1 MNHNS, CDR2 SASEGT. CDR3 coding DNA: TGTGCCAGCAGCGACAGACAGGTTAATCAGCCCCAGCATTTT. This codes for CASSDRQVNQPQHF.

The chain carries TRBV18 and TRBJ2-7; D tentatively fits TRBD1 or TRBD2 (5 bases each). The CDR3 is 14 amino acids. Germline assignment: CDR1 KGHSH and CDR2 LQKENI. Trimming removed 3 bases from V and 5 bases from J, with 14 bases in between. CDR3 nucleotides: TGTGCCAGCTCACCTAAAAGCGAGGGGCACGAGCAGTACTTC. It translates to CASSPKSEGHEQYF.

In this sample, this clonotype turned up many times. V and J are TRBV7-2 and TRBJ1-6, with 7 positions matching TRBD1. Losses at the gene ends were 5 bases for V and 7 bases for J; bases not matched to a gene: 8. CDR3 length: 15 residues. Germline CDR1 and CDR2: SGHTA and FQGNSA. CDR3 bases: TGTGCCAGCAGCCCCAGACAGGGAATGAATTCACCCCTCCACTTT. As protein: CASSPRQGMNSPLHF.

This clonotype appeared many times. This chain connects TRBV6-5 to TRBJ2-7; D possibly corresponds to TRBD2 (6 bases). Germline lookup yields CDR1 MNHEY and CDR2 SVGAGI. The CDR3 totals 14 residues. With 7 bases removed from V and 6 bases from J, the gap between germline ends came to 19 bases. CDR3 DNA sequence: TGTGCCAGCATCCAACAGCCTTCCGGGGGCGAGCAGTACTTC. As protein: CASIQQPSGGEQYF.

The chain combines TRBV7-2 with TRBJ1-2, with TRBD1 identical over 7 bases. CDR1 is SGHTA, CDR2 FQGNSA, per germline. V gave up 4 bases and J gave up 4 bases; unmatched junction bases: 6. The CDR3 spans 14 residues. CDR3 in amino acids: CASSSRGRVYGYTF. As DNA, the CDR3 is TGTGCCAGCAGCTCAAGGGGGCGTGTCTATGGCTACACCTTC.

V is TRBV11-2 and J is TRBJ2-7; 12 nucleotides align to TRBD2. J lost 3 bases, V lost 5 bases, and 11 bases had no gene match. This CDR3 is 17 amino acids long. Germline V gene sequence: CDR1 SGHAT, CDR2 FQNNGV. The CDR3 DNA sequence: TGTGCCAGCAGCCGAGCCGGGACTAGCGGGTTGGTCTACGAGCAGTACTTC. It translates to CASSRAGTSGLVYEQYF. The entire variable domain, with the rest obtained from reference TRBV11-2 and TRBJ2-7, is as follows: EAGVAQSPRYKIIEKRQSVAFWCNPISGHATLYWYQQILGQGPKLLIQFQNNGVVDDSQLPKDRFSAERLKGVDSTLKIQPAKLEDSAVYLCASSRAGTSGLVYEQYFGPGTRLTVT.

The CDR3 region has the DNA TGTGCCAGCAGCTTAGGGAGACTAGCGGGAGCTTCCGGCGAGCAGTACTTC. Its protein product is CASSLGRLAGASGEQYF. The gene calls are TRBV11-2 and TRBJ2-7; the match to TRBD2 covers 12 bases. Per the germline V gene, CDR1 is SGHAT and CDR2 is FQNNGV. V lost 1 base, J lost 6 bases, and 10 bases stayed unmatched. The CDR3 is made up of 17 amino acids.

This clonotype was seen at least ten times. The rearrangement joins TRBV5-5 to TRBJ1-4; 7 positions agree with TRBD1. Unmatched junction bases numbered 5, after V lost 0 bases and J lost 3 bases. The CDR3 runs to 16 residues. Per germline, CDR1 SGHKS and CDR2 YYEKEE (reference sequence). The CDR3 DNA reads TGTGCCAGCAGCTTGGAGGGGGCGGGAGCTAATGAAAAACTGTTTTTT. Amino acids: CASSLEGAGANEKLFF.

This clonotype was recorded at least ten times. V gene TRBV6-5 combines with J gene TRBJ2-7; possibly TRBD2 for D (7 bases). With 2 bases removed from V and 3 bases from J, the gap between germline ends came to 14 bases. The CDR3 is 15 residues long. In germline, CDR1 is MNHEY, CDR2 SVGAGI. For the CDR3, the DNA is TGTGCCAGCAGTTACGCGCAGGGGAGGGGCTACGAGCAGTACTTC. Translation: CASSYAQGRGYEQYF.

This clonotype was counted between two and nine times. The V call is TRBV30, the J call TRBJ2-6; TRBD1 is a possible D gene (6 bases). The germline gives CDR1 GTSNPN, CDR2 SVGIG (reference sequence). The ends were cut back, 3 bases at V and 2 bases at J, with 8 bases in the middle. The CDR3 runs 14 residues. The CDR3 DNA reads as TGTGCCTGGAGCCCAGGGGCTGGGGCCAACGTCCTGACTTTC. Its translation is CAWSPGAGANVLTF. Full variable domain (rest looked up from reference TRBV30 and TRBJ2-6): SQTIHQWPATLVQPVGSPLSLECTVEGTSNPNLYWYRQAAGRGLQLLFYSVGIGQISSEVPQNLSASRPQDRQFILSSKKLLLSDSGFYLCAWSPGAGANVLTFGAGSRLTVL.

The chain employs TRBV28 and TRBJ1-2; D not certain. Trimming left V 8 bases short and J 0 bases short, with 10 bases between. The CDR3 extends over 13 amino acids. Germline values: CDR1 MDHEN, CDR2 SYDVKM. The DNA of the CDR3 is TGTGCCAGCTGCAGCTCTTCTAACTATGGCTACACCTTC. It encodes CASCSSSNYGYTF.

This clonotype was seen at least ten times. The CDR3 region is CASSLLGTGSSYEQYF. As DNA, the CDR3 is TGCGCCAGCAGCTTGTTAGGGACAGGGAGCTCCTACGAGCAGTACTTC. The gene calls are TRBV5-1 and TRBJ2-7, with 9 nucleotides matching TRBD1. This CDR3 comprises 16 residues. In germline, CDR1 is SGHRS, CDR2 YFSETQ. V trimming: 1 base; J trimming: 0 bases; junction bases outside the gene matches: 5. The entire variable domain, with the rest obtained from reference TRBV5-1 and TRBJ2-7, is as follows: KAGVTQTPRYLIKTRGQQVTLSCSPISGHRSVSWYQQTPGQGLQFLFEYFSETQRNKGNFPGRFSGRQFSNSRSEMNVSTLELGDSALYLCASSLLGTGSSYEQYFGPGTRLTVT.

This clonotype was counted a few times. This rearrangement joins TRBV4-1 to TRBJ2-2, with 14 nucleotides matching TRBD2. Trimming removed 2 bases from V and 5 bases from J; junction bases left unmatched: 7. This CDR3 contains 18 residues. Germline lookup yields CDR1 MGHRA and CDR2 YSYEKL. CDR3 residues: CASSQTGTSGRGTGELFF. The CDR3 DNA is TGCGCCAGCAGCCAAACCGGGACTAGCGGGAGAGGTACCGGGGAGCTGTTTTTT.

Ten or more counts support this clonotype. This chain uses TRBV28 with TRBJ2-7; 8 bases line up with TRBD1. The germline V gene has CDR1 MDHEN and CDR2 SYDVKM. Trimming removed 2 bases from V and 3 bases from J; junction bases left unmatched: 6. The CDR3 length is 15 residues. CDR3 in amino acids: CASSLDGTGNYEQYF. The CDR3 DNA follows: TGTGCCAGCAGTTTAGACGGGACAGGCAACTACGAGCAGTACTTC.

This clonotype has ten or more counts. The genes are TRBV28 and TRBJ2-5, with D perhaps matching TRBD1 (5 bases). V lost 5 bases and J lost 1, with 11 bases in between. The CDR3 is made up of 14 amino acids. Germline V gene lookup returns CDR1 MDHEN and CDR2 SYDVKM. CDR3 region: CASSPDRFQETQYF. CDR3 in DNA: TGTGCCAGCAGTCCTGACAGATTCCAAGAGACCCAGTACTTC.